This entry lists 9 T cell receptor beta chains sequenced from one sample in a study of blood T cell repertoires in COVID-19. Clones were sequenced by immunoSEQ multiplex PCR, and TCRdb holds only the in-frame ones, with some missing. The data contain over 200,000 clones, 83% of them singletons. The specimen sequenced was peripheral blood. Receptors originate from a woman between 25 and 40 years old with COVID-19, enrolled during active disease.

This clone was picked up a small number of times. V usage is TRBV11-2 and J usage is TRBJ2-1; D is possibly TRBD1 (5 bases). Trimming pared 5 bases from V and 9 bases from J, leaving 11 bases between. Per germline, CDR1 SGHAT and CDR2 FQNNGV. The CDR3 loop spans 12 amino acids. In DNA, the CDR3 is TGTGCCAGCAGCCCCACCAGGGTTGAGCAGTTCTTC. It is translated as CASSPTRVEQFF.

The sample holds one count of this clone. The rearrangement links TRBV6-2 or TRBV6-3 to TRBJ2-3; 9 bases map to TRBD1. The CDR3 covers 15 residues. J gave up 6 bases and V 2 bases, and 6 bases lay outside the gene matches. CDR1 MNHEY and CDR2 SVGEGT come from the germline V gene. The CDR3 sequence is CASSYAGQGGDTQYF. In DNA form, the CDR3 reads TGTGCCAGCAGTTACGCGGGACAGGGTGGGGATACGCAGTATTTT.

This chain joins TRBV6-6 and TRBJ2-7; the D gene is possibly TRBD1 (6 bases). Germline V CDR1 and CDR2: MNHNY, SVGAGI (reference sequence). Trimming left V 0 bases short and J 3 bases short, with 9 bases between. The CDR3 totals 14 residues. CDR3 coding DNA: TGTGCCAGCAGTTACTCGGACAGCGGCTACGAGCAGTACTTC. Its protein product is CASSYSDSGYEQYF.

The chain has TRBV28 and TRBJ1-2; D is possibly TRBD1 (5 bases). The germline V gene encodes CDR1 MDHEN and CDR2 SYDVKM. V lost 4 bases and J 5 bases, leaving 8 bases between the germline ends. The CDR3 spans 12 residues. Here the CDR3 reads CASSSSGYGYTF. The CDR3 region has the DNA TGTGCCAGCAGTTCATCAGGGTATGGCTACACCTTC.

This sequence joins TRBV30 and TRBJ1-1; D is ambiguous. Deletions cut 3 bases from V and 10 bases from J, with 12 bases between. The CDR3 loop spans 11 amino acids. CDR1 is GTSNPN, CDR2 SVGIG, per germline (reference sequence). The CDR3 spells CAWRGGRRAFF. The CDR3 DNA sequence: TGTGCCTGGAGAGGCGGGCGCCGAGCTTTCTTT.

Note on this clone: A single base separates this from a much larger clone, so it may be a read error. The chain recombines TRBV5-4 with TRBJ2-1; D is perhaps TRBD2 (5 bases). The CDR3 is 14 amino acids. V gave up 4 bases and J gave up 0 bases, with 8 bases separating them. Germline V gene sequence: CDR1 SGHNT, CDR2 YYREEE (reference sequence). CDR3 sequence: CASSREGSYNEQFF. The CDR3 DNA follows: TGTGCCAGCAGCAGAGAGGGCTCCTACAATGAGCAGTTCTTC.

CDR3 loop: CASSVQGANYEQYF. The CDR3 DNA reads TGTGCCAGCAGTGTCCAGGGGGCTAACTACGAGCAGTACTTC. V and J are TRBV27 and TRBJ2-7, with 8 nucleotides matching TRBD1. The germline CDR1 and CDR2 sequences are MNHEY and SMNVEV (reference sequence). The CDR3 has 14 amino acids. With 5 bases clipped from V and 3 bases from J, the junction kept 6 bases outside the gene matches.

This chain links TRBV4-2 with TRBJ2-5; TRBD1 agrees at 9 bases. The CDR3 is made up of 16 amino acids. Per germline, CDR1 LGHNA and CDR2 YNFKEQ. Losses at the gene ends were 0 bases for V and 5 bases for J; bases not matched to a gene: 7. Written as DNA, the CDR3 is TGTGCCAGCAGCCAAGATTGGACAGGGGTGAAGGAGACCCAGTACTTC. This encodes CASSQDWTGVKETQYF.

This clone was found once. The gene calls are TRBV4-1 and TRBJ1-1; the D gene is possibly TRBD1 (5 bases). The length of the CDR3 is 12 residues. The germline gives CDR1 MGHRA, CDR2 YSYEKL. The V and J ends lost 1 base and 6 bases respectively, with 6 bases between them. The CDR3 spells CASSQGGPEAFF. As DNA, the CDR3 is TGCGCCAGCAGCCAAGGGGGCCCTGAAGCTTTCTTT.